This T cell receptor (beta chain) was recovered during a study of CD8 T cells in ankylosing spondylitis. This clonotype was recorded many times. TCRdb processed the 5' RACE reads anew with MiXCR; each CDR3 protein has one entry. The sample contains around 75,000 distinct CDR3 sequences, 5.3% of which appear only once. This CDR3 spans 16 amino acids. The clonotype was recovered from a male donor with ankylosing spondylitis or in good health (not recorded which). The rearrangement uses TRBV12-2 and TRBJ2-1; TRBD1, the D gene given by the table, was not confirmed from the DNA. TRBV12-2 is flagged as a pseudogene. Sequenced input: blood, either unsorted or a sorted T cell fraction (not recorded which). CDR3 bases: TGTGCAAGTCGCTTAGCCAGCGGGGCGGGTTACAATGAGCAGTTCTTC. Its translation: CASRLASGAGYNEQFF.